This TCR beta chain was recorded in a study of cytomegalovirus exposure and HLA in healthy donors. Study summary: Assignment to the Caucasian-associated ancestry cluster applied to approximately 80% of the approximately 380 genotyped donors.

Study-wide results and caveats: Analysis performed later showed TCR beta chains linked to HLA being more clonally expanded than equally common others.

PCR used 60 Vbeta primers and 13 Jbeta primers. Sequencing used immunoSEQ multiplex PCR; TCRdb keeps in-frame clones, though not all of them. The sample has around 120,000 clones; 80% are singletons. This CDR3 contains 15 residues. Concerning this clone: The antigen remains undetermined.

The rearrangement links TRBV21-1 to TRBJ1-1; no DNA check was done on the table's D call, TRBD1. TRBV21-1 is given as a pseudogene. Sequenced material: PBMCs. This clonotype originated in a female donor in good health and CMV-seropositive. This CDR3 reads CASSKQQDSSTEAFF. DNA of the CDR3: TGTGCCAGCAGCAAACAACAGGACAGCTCCACTGAAGCTTTCTTT.